This T cell receptor beta chain was recorded in a study of CD8 T cells in ankylosing spondylitis. Whole-study results and caveats: Reports say disease-linked clones showed up significantly more in matched ankylosing spondylitis synovial fluid. Some motif variants were previously reported in reactive arthritis synovial fluid and blood. Researchers report that disease-linked clones proved CD8+ and relatively rare in peripheral blood.

This clonotype appeared many times. What it binds is unknown. TCRdb re-analysed the 5' RACE reads in MiXCR, keeping a single row per CDR3 protein. The data hold about 52,000 distinct CDR3 sequences, with roughly 7.4% observed a single time. CDR3 length equals 15 residues. Germline assignment: CDR1 SNHLY and CDR2 FYNNEI. The V gene end was trimmed by 3 bases and the J gene end by 4 bases; junction bases not matched to a gene: 4. The sample taken for sequencing was blood, either unsorted or a sorted T cell fraction (not recorded which). The J gene is TRBJ1-5, the V gene TRBV2, with TRBD1 matching 9 bases. The sequence derives from a female donor with ankylosing spondylitis or in good health (not recorded which). The CDR3 is CASSDLTGGNQPQHF. CDR3 bases: TGTGCCAGCAGTGACCTGACAGGGGGAAATCAGCCCCAGCATTTT.